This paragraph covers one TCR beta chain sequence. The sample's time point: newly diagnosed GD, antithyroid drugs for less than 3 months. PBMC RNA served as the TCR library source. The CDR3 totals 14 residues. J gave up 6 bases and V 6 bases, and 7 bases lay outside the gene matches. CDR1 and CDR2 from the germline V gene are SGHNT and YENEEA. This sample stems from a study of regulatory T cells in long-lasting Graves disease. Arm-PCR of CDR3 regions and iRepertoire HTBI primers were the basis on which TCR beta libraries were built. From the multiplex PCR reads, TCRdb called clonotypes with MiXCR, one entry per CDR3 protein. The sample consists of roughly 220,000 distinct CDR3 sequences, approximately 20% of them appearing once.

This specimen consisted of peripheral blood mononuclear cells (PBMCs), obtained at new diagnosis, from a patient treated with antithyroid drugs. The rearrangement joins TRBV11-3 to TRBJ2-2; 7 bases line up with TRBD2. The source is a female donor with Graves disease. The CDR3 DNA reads TGTGCCAGCAGTCGGGGCGGGAGCGCCGGGGAGCTGTTTTTT. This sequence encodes CASSRGGSAGELFF. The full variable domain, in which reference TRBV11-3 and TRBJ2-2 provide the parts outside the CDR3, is EAGVVQSPRYKIIEKKQPVAFWCNPISGHNTLYWYLQNLGQGPELLIRYENEEAVDDSQLPKDRFSAERLKGVDSTLKIQPAELGDSAVYLCASSRGGSAGELFFGEGSRLTVL.